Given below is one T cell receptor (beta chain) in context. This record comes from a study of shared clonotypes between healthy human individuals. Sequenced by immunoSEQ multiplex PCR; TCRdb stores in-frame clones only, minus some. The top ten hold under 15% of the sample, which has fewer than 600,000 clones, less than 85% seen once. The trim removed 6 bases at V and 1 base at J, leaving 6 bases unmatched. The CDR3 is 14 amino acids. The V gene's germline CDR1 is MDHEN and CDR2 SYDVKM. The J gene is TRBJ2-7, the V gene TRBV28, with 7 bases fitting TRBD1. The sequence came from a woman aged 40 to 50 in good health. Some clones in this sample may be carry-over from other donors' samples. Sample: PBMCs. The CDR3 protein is CASRRQGDSYEQYF. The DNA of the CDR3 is TGTGCCAGCAGAAGACAGGGAGATTCCTACGAGCAGTACTTC.